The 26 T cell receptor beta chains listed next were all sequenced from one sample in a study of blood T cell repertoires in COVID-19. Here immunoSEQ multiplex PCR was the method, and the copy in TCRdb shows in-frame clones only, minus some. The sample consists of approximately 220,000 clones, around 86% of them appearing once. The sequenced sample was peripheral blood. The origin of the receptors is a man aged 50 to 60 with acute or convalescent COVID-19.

The CDR3 loop is CASSLSGAPLAYEQYF. CDR3 DNA sequence: TGCGCCAGCAGCTTGTCAGGGGCTCCACTGGCCTACGAGCAGTACTTC. This chain joins TRBV5-1 and TRBJ2-7; a possible D gene is TRBD1 (6 bases). The germline V and J ends were trimmed by 1 base and 2 bases, with 16 bases remaining between them. The CDR3 is made up of 16 amino acids. Germline V gene data show CDR1 as SGHRS and CDR2 as YFSETQ.

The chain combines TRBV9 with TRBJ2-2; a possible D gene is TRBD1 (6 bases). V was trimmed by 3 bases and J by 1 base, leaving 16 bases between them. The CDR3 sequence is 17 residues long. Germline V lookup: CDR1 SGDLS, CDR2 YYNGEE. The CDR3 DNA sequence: TGTGCCAGCAGCGGAAACGTTGGACAGATGAACACCGGGGAGCTGTTTTTT. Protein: CASSGNVGQMNTGELFF. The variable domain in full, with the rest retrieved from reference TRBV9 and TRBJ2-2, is DSGVTQTPKHLITATGQRVTLRCSPRSGDLSVYWYQQSLDQGLQFLIQYYNGEERAKGNILERFSAQQFPDLHSELNLSSLELGDSALYFCASSGNVGQMNTGELFFGEGSRLTVL.

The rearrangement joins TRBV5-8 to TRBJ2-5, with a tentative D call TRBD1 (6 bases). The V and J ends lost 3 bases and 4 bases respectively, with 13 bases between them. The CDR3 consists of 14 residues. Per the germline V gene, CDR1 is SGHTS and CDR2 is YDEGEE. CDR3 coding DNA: TGTGCCAGCAGCTCTATCCAGGGGAGAGAGACCCAGTACTTC. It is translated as CASSSIQGRETQYF.

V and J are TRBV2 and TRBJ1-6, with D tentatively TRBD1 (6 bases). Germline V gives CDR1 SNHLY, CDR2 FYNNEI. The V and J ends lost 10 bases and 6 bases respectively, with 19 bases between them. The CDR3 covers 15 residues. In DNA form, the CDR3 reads TGTGCCACCCTCCTGGAGGCAGGGGCTAATTCACCCCTCCACTTT. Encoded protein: CATLLEAGANSPLHF.

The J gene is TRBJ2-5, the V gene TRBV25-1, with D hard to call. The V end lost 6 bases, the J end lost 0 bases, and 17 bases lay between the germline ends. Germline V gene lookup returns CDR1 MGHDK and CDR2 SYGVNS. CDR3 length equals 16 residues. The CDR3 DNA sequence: TGTGCCAGCAGCGAAATCAGCAGGATGTACCAAGAGACCCAGTACTTC. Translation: CASSEISRMYQETQYF.

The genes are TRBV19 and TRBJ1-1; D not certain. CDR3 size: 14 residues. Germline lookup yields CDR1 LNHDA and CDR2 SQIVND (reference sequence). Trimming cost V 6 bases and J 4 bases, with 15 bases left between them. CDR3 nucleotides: TGTGCCAGTAGGCCCCGCCAATCGAGCACTGAAGCTTTCTTT. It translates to CASRPRQSSTEAFF.

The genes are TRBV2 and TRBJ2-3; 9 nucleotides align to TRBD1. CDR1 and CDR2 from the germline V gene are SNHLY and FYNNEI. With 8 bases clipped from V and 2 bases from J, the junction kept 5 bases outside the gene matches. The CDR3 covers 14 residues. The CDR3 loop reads CASSGQGITDTQYF. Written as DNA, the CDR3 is TGTGCCAGCTCGGGACAGGGTATCACAGATACGCAGTATTTT.

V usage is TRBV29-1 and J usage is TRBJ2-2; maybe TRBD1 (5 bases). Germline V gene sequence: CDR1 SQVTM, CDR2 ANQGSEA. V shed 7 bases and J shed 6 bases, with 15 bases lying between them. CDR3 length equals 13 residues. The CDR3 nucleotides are TGCAGCGCCGGACAATTAGGGGCCGGGGAGCTGTTTTTT. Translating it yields CSAGQLGAGELFF.

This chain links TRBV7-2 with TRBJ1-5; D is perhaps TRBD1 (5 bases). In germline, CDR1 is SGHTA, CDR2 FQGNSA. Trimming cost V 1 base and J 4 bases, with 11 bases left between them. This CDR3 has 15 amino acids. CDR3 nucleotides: TGTGCCAGCAGCTTAGTCTATGACAGTAATCAGCCCCAGCATTTT. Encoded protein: CASSLVYDSNQPQHF.

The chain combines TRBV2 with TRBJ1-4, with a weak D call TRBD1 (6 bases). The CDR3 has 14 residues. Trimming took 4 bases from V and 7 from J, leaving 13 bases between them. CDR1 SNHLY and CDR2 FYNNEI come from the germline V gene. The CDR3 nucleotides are TGTGCCAGCAGTGGACAGGTCGGAAGTGAAAAACTGTTTTTT. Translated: CASSGQVGSEKLFF.

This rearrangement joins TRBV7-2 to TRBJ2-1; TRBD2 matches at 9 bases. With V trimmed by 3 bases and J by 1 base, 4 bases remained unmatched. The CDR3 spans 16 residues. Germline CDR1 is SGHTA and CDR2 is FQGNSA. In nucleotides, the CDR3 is TGTGCCAGCAGCTTGGGGCTAGCGGGGTCCTACAATGAGCAGTTCTTC. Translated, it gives CASSLGLAGSYNEQFF.

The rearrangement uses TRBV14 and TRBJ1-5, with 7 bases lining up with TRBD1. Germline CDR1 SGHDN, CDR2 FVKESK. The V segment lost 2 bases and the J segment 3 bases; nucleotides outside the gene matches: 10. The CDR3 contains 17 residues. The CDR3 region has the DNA TGTGCCAGCAGCCAAAACTCCCGGACAGGATTCAATCAGCCCCAGCATTTT. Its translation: CASSQNSRTGFNQPQHF. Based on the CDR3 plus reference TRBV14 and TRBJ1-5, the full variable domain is EAGVTQFPSHSVIEKGQTVTLRCDPISGHDNLYWYRRVMGKEIKFLLHFVKESKQDESGMPNNRFLAERTGGTYSTLKVQPAELEDSGVYFCASSQNSRTGFNQPQHFGDGTRLSIL.

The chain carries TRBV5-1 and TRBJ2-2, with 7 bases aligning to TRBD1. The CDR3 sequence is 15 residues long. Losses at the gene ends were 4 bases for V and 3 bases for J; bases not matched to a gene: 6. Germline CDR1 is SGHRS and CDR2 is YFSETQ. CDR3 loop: CASSLQGGDTGELFF. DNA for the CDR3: TGCGCCAGCAGCCTTCAAGGGGGCGACACCGGGGAGCTGTTTTTT. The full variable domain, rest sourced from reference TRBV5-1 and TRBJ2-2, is KAGVTQTPRYLIKTRGQQVTLSCSPISGHRSVSWYQQTPGQGLQFLFEYFSETQRNKGNFPGRFSGRQFSNSRSEMNVSTLELGDSALYLCASSLQGGDTGELFFGEGSRLTVL.

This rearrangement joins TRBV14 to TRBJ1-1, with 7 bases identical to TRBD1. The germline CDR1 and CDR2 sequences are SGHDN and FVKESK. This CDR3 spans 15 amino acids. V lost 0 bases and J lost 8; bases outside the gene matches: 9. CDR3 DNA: TGTGCCAGCAGCCAAGATAGGGGGCGGGCCTCGGAAGCTTTCTTT. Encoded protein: CASSQDRGRASEAFF.

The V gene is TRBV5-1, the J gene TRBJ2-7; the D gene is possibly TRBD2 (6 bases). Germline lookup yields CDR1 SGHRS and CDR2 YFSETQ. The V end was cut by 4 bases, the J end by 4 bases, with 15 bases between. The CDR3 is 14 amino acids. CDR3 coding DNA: TGCGCCAGCAGCCCCGGGAGTTCGGGATACGAGCAGTACTTC. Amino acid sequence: CASSPGSSGYEQYF.

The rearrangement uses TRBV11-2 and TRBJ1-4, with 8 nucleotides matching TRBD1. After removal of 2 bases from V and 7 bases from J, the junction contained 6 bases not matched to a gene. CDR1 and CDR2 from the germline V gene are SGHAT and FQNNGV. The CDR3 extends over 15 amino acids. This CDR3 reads CASSLKGRGREKLFF. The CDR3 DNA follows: TGTGCCAGCAGCTTAAAGGGCAGGGGGCGTGAAAAACTGTTTTTT.

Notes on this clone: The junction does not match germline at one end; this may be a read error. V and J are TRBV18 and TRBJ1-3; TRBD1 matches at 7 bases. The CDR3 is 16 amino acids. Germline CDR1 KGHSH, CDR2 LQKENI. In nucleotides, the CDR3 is TGTGCCAGCGCACCCGGGACAGCAAGCTCTGGAAACACCATATATTTT. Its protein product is CASAPGTASSGNTIYF.

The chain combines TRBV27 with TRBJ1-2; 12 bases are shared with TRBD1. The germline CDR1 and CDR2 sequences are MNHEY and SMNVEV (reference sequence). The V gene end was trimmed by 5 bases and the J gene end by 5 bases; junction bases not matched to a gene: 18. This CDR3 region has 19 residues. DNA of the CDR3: TGTGCCAGCAGTCCTGTTTTTGCCGGGACAGGGGGCGTACTATATGGCTACACCTTC. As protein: CASSPVFAGTGGVLYGYTF.

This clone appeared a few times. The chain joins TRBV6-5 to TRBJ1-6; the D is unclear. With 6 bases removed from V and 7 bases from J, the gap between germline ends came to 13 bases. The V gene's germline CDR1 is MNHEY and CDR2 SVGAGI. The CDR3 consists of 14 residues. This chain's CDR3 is CASSQRALNSPLHF. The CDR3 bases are TGTGCCAGCAGCCAGAGGGCCTTGAATTCACCCCTCCACTTT.

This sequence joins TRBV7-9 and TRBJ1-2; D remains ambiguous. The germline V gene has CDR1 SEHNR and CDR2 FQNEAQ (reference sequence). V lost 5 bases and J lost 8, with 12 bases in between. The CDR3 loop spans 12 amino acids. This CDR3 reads CASSRDYWGYTF. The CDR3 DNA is TGTGCCAGCAGCCGTGACTACTGGGGCTACACCTTC.

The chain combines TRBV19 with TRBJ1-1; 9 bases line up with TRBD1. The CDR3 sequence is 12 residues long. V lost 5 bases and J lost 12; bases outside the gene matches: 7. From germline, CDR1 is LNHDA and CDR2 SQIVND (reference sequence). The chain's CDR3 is CASSRTGEASFF. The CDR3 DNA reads TGTGCCAGTAGTCGGACAGGGGAGGCGTCTTTCTTT.

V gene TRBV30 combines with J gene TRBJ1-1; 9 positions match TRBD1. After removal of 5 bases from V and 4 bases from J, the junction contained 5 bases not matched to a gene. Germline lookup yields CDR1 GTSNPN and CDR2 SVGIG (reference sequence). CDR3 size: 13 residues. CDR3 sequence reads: CAWGQGLGTEAFF. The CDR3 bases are TGTGCCTGGGGACAGGGGTTGGGCACTGAAGCTTTCTTT.

CDR3 sequence reads: CASSPPGTNTEAFF. The CDR3 DNA sequence: TGTGCCAGCTCACCCCCGGGAACGAACACTGAAGCTTTCTTT. V gene TRBV18 combines with J gene TRBJ1-1; the D is unclear. The length of the CDR3 is 14 residues. In germline, CDR1 is KGHSH, CDR2 LQKENI. V was shortened by 3 bases and J by 1 base, with 9 bases between the two germline ends.

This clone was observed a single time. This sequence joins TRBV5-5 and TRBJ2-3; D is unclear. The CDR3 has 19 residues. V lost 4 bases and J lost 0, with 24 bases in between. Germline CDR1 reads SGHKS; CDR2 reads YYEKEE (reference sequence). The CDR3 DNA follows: TGTGCCAGCAGCCCTATGTCAGGTTCACAGTCGCTTAGCACAGATACGCAGTATTTT. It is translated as CASSPMSGSQSLSTDTQYF.

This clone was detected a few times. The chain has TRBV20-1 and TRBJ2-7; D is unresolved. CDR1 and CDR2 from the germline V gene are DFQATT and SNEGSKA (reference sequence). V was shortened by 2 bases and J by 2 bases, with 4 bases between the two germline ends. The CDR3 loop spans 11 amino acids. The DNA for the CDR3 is TGCAGTGCTAGATCCACCTACGAGCAGTACTTC. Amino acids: CSARSTYEQYF.

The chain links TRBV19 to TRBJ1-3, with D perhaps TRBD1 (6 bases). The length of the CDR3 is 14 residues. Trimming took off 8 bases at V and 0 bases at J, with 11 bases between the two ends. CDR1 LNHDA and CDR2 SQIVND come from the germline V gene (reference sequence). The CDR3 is CASRKQGSGNTIYF. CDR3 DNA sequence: TGTGCCAGTCGAAAACAGGGCTCTGGAAACACCATATATTTT. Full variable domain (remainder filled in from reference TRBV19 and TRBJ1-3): DGGITQSPKYLFRKEGQNVTLSCEQNLNHDAMYWYRQDPGQGLRLIYYSQIVNDFQKGDIAEGYSVSREKKESFPLTVTSAQKNPTAFYLCASRKQGSGNTIYFGEGSWLTVV.